A single sample is the source of the 21 T cell receptor beta chains below, sequenced in a study of T-cell memory formation after mild COVID-19. Each CDR3 protein gets one entry after TCRdb re-called the 5' RACE reads with MiXCR. This sample has 430,000 or so distinct CDR3 sequences, with more than 20% found just once. Material: PBMCs or a T cell subset sorted from them (not recorded which). These receptor sequences come from an adult woman who had mild COVID-19 (a few samples of this study predate the infection). Cell type and time point are not known.

On this clonotype: An end of the junction differs from the germline gene, which may be a read error. The chain joins TRBV12-3 or TRBV12-4 to TRBJ2-1; 7 bases are shared with TRBD2. This CDR3 region has 12 residues. The CDR3 loop is CASSRSTSVLIF. DNA of the CDR3: TGTGCCAGCAGTCGATCCACTAGCGTCCTTATCTTC.

This clonotype is a singleton in its sample. The chain has TRBV7-6 and TRBJ1-2; weak D call: TRBD1 (5 bases). The CDR3 runs 14 residues. V shed 5 bases and J shed 5 bases, with 15 bases lying between them. Germline CDR1 and CDR2: SGHVS and FNYEAQ. The CDR3 DNA reads as TGTGCCAGCAGCCCGACAGATACGGGTTATGGCTACACCTTC. Its protein is CASSPTDTGYGYTF.

The sample holds a few counts of this clonotype. The chain joins TRBV20-1 to TRBJ2-1; a possible D gene is TRBD2 (6 bases). Trimming took off 6 bases at V and 4 bases at J, with 10 bases between the two ends. Germline V lookup: CDR1 DFQATT, CDR2 SNEGSKA (reference sequence). The CDR3 is 12 residues long. The CDR3 protein is CSAETRYNEQFF. The CDR3 nucleotides are TGCAGTGCCGAGACTAGATACAATGAGCAGTTCTTC.

The genes are TRBV7-3 and TRBJ2-5, with 12 positions matching TRBD2. CDR1 and CDR2 from the germline V gene are SGHTA and FQGTGA. V dropped 5 bases and J dropped 4; count of bases not matched to a gene: 2. The CDR3 runs to 14 residues. The CDR3 here is CASSRGLAGETQYF. In DNA, the CDR3 is TGTGCCAGCAGCCGGGGACTAGCGGGAGAGACCCAGTACTTC.

The chain couples TRBV7-3 to TRBJ2-3, with 9 positions matching TRBD2. The CDR3 runs to 16 residues. Germline loops: CDR1 SGHTA, CDR2 FQGTGA. Losses at the gene ends were 5 bases for V and 4 bases for J; bases not matched to a gene: 10. The CDR3 is CASSLLAGAKADTQYF. CDR3 nucleotides: TGTGCCAGCAGCCTGTTAGCGGGAGCGAAAGCAGATACGCAGTATTTT.

This clonotype appeared a few times. This chain links TRBV30 with TRBJ2-1; D is unresolved. Between the trimmed V and J ends, which lost 0 bases and 11 bases, there was a span of 8 bases. The CDR3 sequence is 11 residues long. The germline CDR1 and CDR2 sequences are GTSNPN and SVGIG (reference sequence). The CDR3 protein is CAWSVLQKQFF. The CDR3 bases are TGTGCCTGGAGTGTACTACAGAAGCAGTTCTTC.

The gene calls are TRBV5-1 and TRBJ2-2, with D hard to call. Between the trimmed V and J ends, which lost 0 bases and 2 bases, there was a span of 8 bases. The germline V gene encodes CDR1 SGHRS and CDR2 YFSETQ. CDR3 length equals 15 residues. CDR3 DNA sequence: TGCGCCAGCAGCTTGGCAGAGCTTAACACCGGGGAGCTGTTTTTT. Protein: CASSLAELNTGELFF. Looking up the rest from reference TRBV5-1 and TRBJ2-2 gives the full variable domain: KAGVTQTPRYLIKTRGQQVTLSCSPISGHRSVSWYQQTPGQGLQFLFEYFSETQRNKGNFPGRFSGRQFSNSRSEMNVSTLELGDSALYLCASSLAELNTGELFFGEGSRLTVL.

This clonotype showed up just a few times. The rearrangement joins TRBV27 to TRBJ2-7, with a weak D call TRBD1 (6 bases). The CDR3 extends over 16 amino acids. In germline, CDR1 is MNHEY, CDR2 SMNVEV (reference sequence). V was cut by 6 bases and J by 0 bases, with 18 bases left in between. CDR3 loop: CASRAYTGLSSYEQYF. DNA for the CDR3: TGTGCCAGCAGGGCTTACACAGGGCTGAGCTCCTACGAGCAGTACTTC.

V gene TRBV7-6 combines with J gene TRBJ1-4, with D uncertain. Germline values: CDR1 SGHVS, CDR2 FNYEAQ. Deletions cut 5 bases from V and 5 bases from J, with 12 bases between. The CDR3 sequence is 14 residues long. This CDR3 reads CASSPIDPNEKLFF. The CDR3, as DNA: TGTGCCAGCAGCCCCATTGACCCCAATGAAAAACTGTTTTTT.

This clonotype was counted a few times. CDR3 DNA sequence: TGCAGTGCTTCAATAGCCGGGAAAAGCTCCTACAATGAGCAGTTCTTC. This encodes CSASIAGKSSYNEQFF. This chain links TRBV20-1 with TRBJ2-1, with D perhaps TRBD2 (5 bases). Germline CDR1 and CDR2: DFQATT and SNEGSKA (reference sequence). There are 16 residues in the CDR3. Trimming shortened V by 5 bases and J by 0 bases, and 17 bases separated the two germline ends.

There are many counts of this clonotype. The chain has TRBV10-3 and TRBJ2-7; 11 nucleotides align to TRBD1. The V gene end was trimmed by 6 bases and the J gene end by 2 bases; junction bases not matched to a gene: 6. Germline CDR1 ENHRY, CDR2 SYGVKD. The CDR3 has 15 residues. The CDR3: CAIRFGTGGTYEQYF. The CDR3, as DNA: TGTGCCATCAGATTCGGGACAGGGGGTACCTACGAGCAGTACTTC.

This clonotype was observed a few times. DNA of the CDR3: TGTGCCAGCAGCTTGTCTCAGCGCGAGCAGTACTTC. Translated: CASSLSQREQYF. The chain carries TRBV7-9 and TRBJ2-7; the D is unclear. Germline V CDR1 and CDR2: SEHNR, FQNEAQ (reference sequence). Trimming removed 3 bases from V and 6 bases from J, with 9 bases in between. The CDR3 length is 12 residues.

This clonotype was seen a few times. V gene TRBV5-1 combines with J gene TRBJ2-1, with TRBD2 matching 7 bases. CDR1 and CDR2 (germline): SGHRS, YFSETQ. The CDR3 spans 15 residues. The V segment lost 0 bases and the J segment 9 bases; nucleotides outside the gene matches: 9. DNA of the CDR3: TGCGCCAGCAGCTTGGGTCGGCTAGCGGTCCCTGAGCAGTTCTTC. Translation gives CASSLGRLAVPEQFF.

The chain is built from TRBV18 and TRBJ2-5; 7 nucleotides match TRBD1. Germline-derived CDR1 and CDR2 are KGHSH and LQKENI. V shed 6 bases, J shed 4 bases, and the junction held 11 bases outside the gene matches. This CDR3 comprises 15 residues. The CDR3 nucleotides are TGTGCCAGCTCTCCCCGACAGGGTGGTGGAGAGACCCAGTACTTC. Amino acid sequence: CASSPRQGGGETQYF.

Only a few counts were recorded for this clonotype. V gene TRBV21-1 combines with J gene TRBJ1-1; the D call TRBD1 from the table was never checked on the DNA. TRBV21-1 is marked as a pseudogene. The CDR3 totals 16 residues. The CDR3 protein is CASSKLGPDRGTEAFF. The CDR3 bases are TGTGCCAGCAGCAAATTGGGTCCGGACAGGGGCACTGAAGCTTTCTTT.

V usage is TRBV9 and J usage is TRBJ2-5, with a weak D call TRBD1 (6 bases). V shed 0 bases and J shed 4 bases, with 19 bases lying between them. This CDR3 is built from 17 residues. The germline V gene has CDR1 SGDLS and CDR2 YYNGEE. CDR3 DNA sequence: TGTGCCAGCAGCGTAGGGGCACCGGCGACAGGACTAGAGACCCAGTACTTC. It is translated as CASSVGAPATGLETQYF.

V is TRBV19 and J is TRBJ2-1; possibly TRBD2 for D (6 bases). Per the germline V gene, CDR1 is LNHDA and CDR2 is SQIVND (reference sequence). The CDR3 covers 17 residues. V dropped 3 bases and J dropped 1 base, with 16 bases sitting between them. This chain's CDR3 is CASSMASGLDSYNEQFF. Written as DNA, the CDR3 is TGTGCCAGTAGTATGGCCTCGGGACTGGATTCCTACAATGAGCAGTTCTTC.

In this sample, this clonotype turned up a few times. This rearrangement joins TRBV7-2 to TRBJ2-1; D is undetermined. From germline, CDR1 is SGHTA and CDR2 FQGNSA. The V and J ends lost 9 bases and 6 bases respectively, with 9 bases between them. CDR3 length equals 11 residues. CDR3 nucleotide sequence: TGTGCCAGTCGCGTGCCCAATGAGCAGTTCTTC. This translates into CASRVPNEQFF.

This clonotype was detected many times. The germline gene is not matched at one end of the junction; a read error may be the cause. The J gene is TRBJ2-1, the V gene TRBV18; TRBD2 is a possible D gene (5 bases). The CDR3 length is 12 residues. Germline CDR1 reads KGHSH; CDR2 reads LQKENI. CDR3 sequence reads: CASSPRGRIIIF. CDR3 DNA sequence: TGTGCCAGCTCACCACGCGGGCGAATAATAATCTTC.

This clonotype was recorded many times. V gene TRBV7-9 combines with J gene TRBJ2-7; D unresolved. Germline V gene data show CDR1 as SEHNR and CDR2 as FQNEAQ (reference sequence). This CDR3 contains 12 residues. V was cut by 3 bases and J by 1 base, with 4 bases left in between. The CDR3: CASSFNSYEQYF. The CDR3 bases are TGTGCCAGCAGCTTTAATTCCTACGAGCAGTACTTC.

This clonotype was counted a few times. This chain links TRBV5-1 with TRBJ2-3; 8 bases map to TRBD2. This CDR3 is 14 amino acids long. The V segment lost 9 bases and the J segment 1 base; nucleotides outside the gene matches: 7. CDR1 and CDR2 (germline): SGHRS, YFSETQ. The CDR3 nucleotides are TGCGCCACCGGCACGGGAGGGGGCACAGATACGCAGTATTTT. Amino acid sequence: CATGTGGGTDTQYF.